This TCR beta chain was identified during a study of blood T cell dynamics during melanoma immunotherapy. General study results and limits: Unlike progressors, later disease-control patients had W3 repertoires gaining clonality or diversity.

Time point of the sample: pre-treatment baseline. The method was immunoSEQ multiplex PCR; TCRdb's version includes in-frame clones alone and lacks a portion of them. This sample carries approximately 7,000 clones, roughly 83% of them seen once, and the ten largest clones take about 34%. The germline V gene encodes CDR1 MGHRA and CDR2 YSYEKL. Trimming cost V 0 bases and J 1 base, with 13 bases left between them. This CDR3 is built from 17 residues. As to this clone: The target antigen is unknown.

The sequencing here drew on blood, taken from a patient treated with checkpoint blockade. The source of this sequence is a human donor with melanoma. Some clones in this sample may be carry-over from other donors' samples. The J gene is TRBJ1-5, the V gene TRBV4-1, with D maybe TRBD1 (5 bases). The CDR3, as DNA: TGCGCCAGCAGCCAAGATAGGTCAGGGCAAAGCAATCAGCCCCAGCATTTT. Translating gives CASSQDRSGQSNQPQHF.